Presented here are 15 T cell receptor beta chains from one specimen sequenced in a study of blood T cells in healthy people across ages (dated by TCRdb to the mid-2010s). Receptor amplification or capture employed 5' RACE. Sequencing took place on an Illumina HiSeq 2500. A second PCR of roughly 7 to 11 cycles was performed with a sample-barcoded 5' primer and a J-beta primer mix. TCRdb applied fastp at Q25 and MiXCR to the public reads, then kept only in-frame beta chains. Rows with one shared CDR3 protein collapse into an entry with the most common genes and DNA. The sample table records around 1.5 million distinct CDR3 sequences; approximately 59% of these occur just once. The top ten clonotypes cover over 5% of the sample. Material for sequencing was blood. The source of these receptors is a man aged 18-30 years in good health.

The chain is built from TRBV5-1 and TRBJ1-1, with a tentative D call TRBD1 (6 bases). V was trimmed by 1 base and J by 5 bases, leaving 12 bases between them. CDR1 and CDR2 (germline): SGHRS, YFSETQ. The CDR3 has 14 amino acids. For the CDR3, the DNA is TGCGCCAGCAGCTTGATTCCAGGGGAAACTGAAGCTTTCTTT. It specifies CASSLIPGETEAFF.

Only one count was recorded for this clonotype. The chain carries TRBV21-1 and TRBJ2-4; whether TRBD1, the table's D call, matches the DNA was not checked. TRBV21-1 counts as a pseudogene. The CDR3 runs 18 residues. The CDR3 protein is CASSKGGGLGWAKNIQYF. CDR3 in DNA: TGTGCCAGCAGCAAAGGGGGGGGGTTGGGATGGGCCAAAAACATTCAGTACTTC.

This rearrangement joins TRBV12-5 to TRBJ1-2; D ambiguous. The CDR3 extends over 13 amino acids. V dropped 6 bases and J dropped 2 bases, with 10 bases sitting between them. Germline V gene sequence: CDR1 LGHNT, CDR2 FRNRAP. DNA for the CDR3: TGTGCTAGTGGCTTCGAGACCAACTATGGCTACACCTTC. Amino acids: CASGFETNYGYTF.

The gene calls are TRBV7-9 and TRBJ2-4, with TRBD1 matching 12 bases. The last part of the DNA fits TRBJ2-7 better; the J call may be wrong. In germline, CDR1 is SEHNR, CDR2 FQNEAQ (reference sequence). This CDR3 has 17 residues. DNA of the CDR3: TGTGCCAGCAGCTTAGCCAGCGGGACAGGGGGCTACGACGAGCAGTACTTC. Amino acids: CASSLASGTGGYDEQYF.

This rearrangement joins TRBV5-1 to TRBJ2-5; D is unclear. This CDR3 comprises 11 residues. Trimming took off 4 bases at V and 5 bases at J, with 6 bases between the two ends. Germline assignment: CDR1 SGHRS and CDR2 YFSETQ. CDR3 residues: CASSRHETQYF. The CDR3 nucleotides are TGCGCCAGCAGCAGACACGAGACCCAGTACTTC.

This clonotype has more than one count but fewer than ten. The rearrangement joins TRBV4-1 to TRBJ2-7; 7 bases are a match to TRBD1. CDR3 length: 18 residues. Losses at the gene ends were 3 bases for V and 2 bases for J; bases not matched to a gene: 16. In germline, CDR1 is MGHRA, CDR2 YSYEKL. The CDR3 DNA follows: TGCGCCAGCAGCCAGTCCGTCGGGTTGGGGACAGTCACCTACGAGCAGTACTTC. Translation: CASSQSVGLGTVTYEQYF.

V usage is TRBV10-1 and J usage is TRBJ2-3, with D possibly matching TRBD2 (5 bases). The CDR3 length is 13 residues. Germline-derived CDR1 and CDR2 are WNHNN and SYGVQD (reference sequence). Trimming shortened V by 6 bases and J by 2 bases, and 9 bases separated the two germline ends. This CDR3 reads CASSEDYTDTQYF. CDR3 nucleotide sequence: TGCGCCAGCAGCGAAGACTACACAGATACGCAGTATTTT.

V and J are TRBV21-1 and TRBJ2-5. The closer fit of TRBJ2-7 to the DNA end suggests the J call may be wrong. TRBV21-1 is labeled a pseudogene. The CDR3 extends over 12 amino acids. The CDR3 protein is CASSKKVYEQYF. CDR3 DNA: TGTGCCAGCAGCAAAAAGGTTTACGAGCAGTACTTC.

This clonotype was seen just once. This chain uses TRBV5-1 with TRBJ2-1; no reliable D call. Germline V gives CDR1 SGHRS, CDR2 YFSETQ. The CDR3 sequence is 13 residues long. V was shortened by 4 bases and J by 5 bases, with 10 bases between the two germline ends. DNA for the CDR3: TGCGCCAGCAGCGCAGAACTCGACAATGAGCAGTTCTTC. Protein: CASSAELDNEQFF. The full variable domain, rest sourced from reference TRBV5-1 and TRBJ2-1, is KAGVTQTPRYLIKTRGQQVTLSCSPISGHRSVSWYQQTPGQGLQFLFEYFSETQRNKGNFPGRFSGRQFSNSRSEMNVSTLELGDSALYLCASSAELDNEQFFGPGTRLTVL.

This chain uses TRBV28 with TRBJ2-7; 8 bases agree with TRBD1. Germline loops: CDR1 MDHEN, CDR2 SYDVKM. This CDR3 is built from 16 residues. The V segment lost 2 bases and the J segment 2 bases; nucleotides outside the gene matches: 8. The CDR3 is CASSLMRQGSPYEQYF. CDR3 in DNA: TGTGCCAGCAGTTTAATGAGACAGGGGAGTCCCTACGAGCAGTACTTC.

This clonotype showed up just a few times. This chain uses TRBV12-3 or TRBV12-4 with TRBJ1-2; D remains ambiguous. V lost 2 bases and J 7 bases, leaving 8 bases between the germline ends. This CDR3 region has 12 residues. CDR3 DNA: TGTGCCAGCAGTTTATCAGACATTGGCTACACCTTC. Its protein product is CASSLSDIGYTF.

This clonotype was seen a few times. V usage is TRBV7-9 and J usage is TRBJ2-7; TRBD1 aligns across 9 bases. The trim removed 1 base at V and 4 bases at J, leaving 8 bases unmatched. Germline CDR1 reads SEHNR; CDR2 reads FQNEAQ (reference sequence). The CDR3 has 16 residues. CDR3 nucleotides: TGTGCCAGCAGCTTAGTCCCGGGACAGGGAGCTTACGAGCAGTACTTC. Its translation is CASSLVPGQGAYEQYF.

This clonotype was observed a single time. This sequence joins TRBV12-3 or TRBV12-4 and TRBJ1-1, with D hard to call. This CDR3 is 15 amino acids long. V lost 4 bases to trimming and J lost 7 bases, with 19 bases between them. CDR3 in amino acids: CASSSPAAMTGEAFF. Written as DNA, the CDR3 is TGTGCCAGCAGTTCCCCGGCCGCGATGACGGGTGAAGCTTTCTTT.

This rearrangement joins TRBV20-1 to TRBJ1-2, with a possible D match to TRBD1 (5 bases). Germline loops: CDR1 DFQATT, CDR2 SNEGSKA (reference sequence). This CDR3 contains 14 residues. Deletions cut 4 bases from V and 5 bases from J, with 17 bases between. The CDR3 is CSAIFEQGEYGYTF. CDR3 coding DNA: TGCAGTGCTATCTTCGAGCAGGGCGAGTATGGCTACACCTTC.

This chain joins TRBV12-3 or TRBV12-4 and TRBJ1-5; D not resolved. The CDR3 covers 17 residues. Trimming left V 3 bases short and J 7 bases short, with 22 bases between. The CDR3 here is CASSFSLRQAVEQPQHF. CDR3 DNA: TGTGCCAGCAGTTTTTCCCTCCGCCAAGCGGTTGAACAGCCCCAGCATTTT.